What follows describes a single T cell receptor (delta chain). This clone is large (0.1 to 1%). It has no known antigen specificity. Within one base of it there is no much larger clone, and no base qualities were kept. This sample stems from a study of delta chains in infants with herpesvirus infections (dated by TCRdb to the early 2020s). Study-level background: The study prospectively followed a Ugandan infant birth cohort from birth to characterize gammadelta T cell responses to primary cytomegalovirus (CMV) infection. A public fetal Vdelta1/Vgamma8 gammadelta TCR clonotype was searched for in infants infected with CMV after birth. gammadelta TCRs were sequenced from PBMC obtained from about 19 CMV-infected infants (one congenitally infected) and roughly 8 CMV-uninfected infants for whom sufficient sample was available. Infant blood samples fell into approximate age groups of 1.5, 4, 8 and 12 months. Previously published Belgian fetal and cord blood gammadelta TCR data were included only for comparison and were not generated in this cohort. Study-wide conclusions, independent of this receptor: The authors acknowledged a small sample size and a lack of race- or environment-matched controls, because almost all Ugandans acquire CMV before adulthood. Within Vdelta1 cells, the frequency of the public clonotype appeared to be inversely correlated with age at infection and to decay rapidly, seemingly not persisting past roughly two months. The public clonotype was found only at the first time point after infection and was absent in uninfected infants and in those infected after 120 days. The public Vdelta1 clonotype appeared in 4 of 18 CMV-infected infants: three infected postnatally before 120 days of age, plus the congenitally infected infant. The public clonotype might still be present below the detection limit in CMV-uninfected infants.

The CDR3 starts with the cysteine, ends with the phenylalanine, and has 23 residues. Only the CDR3 DNA stays, 69 bases, in frame from base 1. Trimming removed 4 bases from V and 3 bases from J; the gene matches leave 27 bases unexplained. Sequences TSWWSYY (CDR1) and QGS (CDR2) are obtained from the germline V gene. Library creation used RT-PCR. To generate TCR cDNA, PBMC RNA underwent reverse transcription with SuperScript II using gamma-chain- and delta-chain-specific primers. cDNA was purified with AMPure XP beads, amplified, and indexed with Illumina adapters using the Nextera XT Index Kit. gammadelta TCR libraries were sequenced on an Illumina MiSeq with a V2 300-cycle kit. Regarding the original processing steps: Using MiXCR v2.1.12, CDR3 sequences were assembled, and reads were mapped onto D, J and V genes obtained from GenBank. VDJtools v1.2.1 was used to carry out repertoire analyses of the CDR3 clonotypes. TCRdb called clones anew from the public reads via CATT; matching DNA rows were later pooled. It is TCRdb's table, rather than the study itself, that gives the V and J calls and clone size. Counted in this sample were 950 to 1,500 delta-chain clones; roughly 30% of them appeared once. The ten largest clones take up approximately 6.2% of the sample.

Pregnant women getting prenatal care were recruited in Kampala, Uganda, and their infants were enrolled; maternal HIV status had to be documented. Home visits to families took place weekly, and collection of infant clinical information, oral swabs and peripheral blood began at 6 weeks of age and was repeated every 4 months after that. Blood was collected in heparin tubes, and PBMC were isolated by Ficoll-Paque density gradient centrifugation and cryopreserved. The rearranged segments are TRDV1 and TRDJ1, and 12 junctional nucleotides match TRDD3. The TCR comes from a human donor who was a Ugandan infant, either HIV-exposed or HIV-unexposed (not recorded which). The source material was peripheral blood, sampled at time point 1 of longitudinal follow-up. The CDR3 reads as follows: CALGGTHLNSFSTGGYKADKLIF. The DNA is as follows: TGTGCTCTTGGGGGCACCCACCTTAATTCTTTTAGTACTGGGGGATACAAGGCCGATAAACTCATCTTT.